Presented here are 4 T cell receptor beta chains from one specimen sequenced in a study of blood T cells in healthy people across ages. Then a second PCR, running about 7 to 11 cycles, was carried out with a sample-barcoded 5' primer and a J-beta primer mix. TCRdb re-analysed the 5' RACE reads in MiXCR, keeping a single row per CDR3 protein. The profile covers about 970,000 distinct CDR3 sequences, with roughly 51% appearing a single time and roughly a fifth taken by the ten largest. The sample was blood. These receptors all come from a woman aged 55-70 years in good health.

A note on this clonotype: An end of the junction differs from the germline gene, which may be a read error. V gene TRBV11-2 combines with J gene TRBJ2-2; either TRBD1 or TRBD2 may fit D (7 bases each). This CDR3 is built from 15 residues. CDR1 SGHAT and CDR2 FQNNGV come from the germline V gene. The CDR3 DNA reads TGTGCCAGCAGCTTTTGGGACAGCCGGAGCGGGGAGCAGTTTTTT. Translation: CASSFWDSRSGEQFF. The full variable domain, its missing parts supplied by reference TRBV11-2 and TRBJ2-2, is EAGVAQSPRYKIIEKRQSVAFWCNPISGHATLYWYQQILGQGPKLLIQFQNNGVVDDSQLPKDRFSAERLKGVDSTLKIQPAKLEDSAVYLCASSFWDSRSGEQFFGEGSRLTVL.

This chain uses TRBV5-1 with TRBJ2-1, with 7 bases aligning to TRBD2. Germline V lookup: CDR1 SGHRS, CDR2 YFSETQ. The CDR3 totals 17 residues. Trimming took 4 bases from V and 5 from J; bases not matched to a gene: 15. The CDR3 reads CASSDRVLAGRDNEQFF. CDR3 nucleotides: TGCGCCAGCAGCGATCGGGTCCTAGCAGGGAGGGACAATGAGCAGTTCTTC. Complete variable domain (other parts from reference TRBV5-1 and TRBJ2-1): KAGVTQTPRYLIKTRGQQVTLSCSPISGHRSVSWYQQTPGQGLQFLFEYFSETQRNKGNFPGRFSGRQFSNSRSEMNVSTLELGDSALYLCASSDRVLAGRDNEQFFGPGTRLTVL.

This clonotype has more than one count but fewer than ten. The chain joins TRBV12-3 or TRBV12-4 to TRBJ2-7; unclear D gene. Trimming pared 6 bases from V and 7 bases from J, leaving 10 bases between. The CDR3 loop spans 11 amino acids. The CDR3 spells CASSDTWEQYF. CDR3 coding DNA: TGTGCCAGCAGCGATACCTGGGAGCAGTACTTC.

There are many counts of this clonotype. This chain joins TRBV3-1 and TRBJ2-3; 8 bases map to TRBD1. The V segment lost 4 bases and the J segment 2 bases; nucleotides outside the gene matches: 11. The V gene's germline CDR1 is LGHDT and CDR2 YNNKEL (reference sequence). This CDR3 is built from 17 residues. The CDR3 here is CASSLQGGQVFTDTQYF. DNA for the CDR3: TGTGCCAGCAGCCTACAGGGGGGACAGGTCTTCACAGATACGCAGTATTTT.